The 24 T cell receptor beta chains below come from one sample, sequenced in a study of shared clonotypes between healthy human individuals. Clones were read by immunoSEQ multiplex PCR, and TCRdb kept only the in-frame ones, dropping some. This table has almost 700,000 clones, 92% appearing once. The naive CD8 population came from CD45RO-negative cells selected for CCR7, without terminally differentiated effector memory CD45RA+ cells. Sequencing was done on a sample of naive CD8+ T cells sorted from blood. Receptor source: a man aged 25-45 years in good health.

V and J are TRBV27 and TRBJ2-7, with TRBD2 identical over 8 bases. Trimming at V came to 5 bases and at J to 3 bases, leaving 12 bases not matched to a gene. The CDR3 consists of 16 residues. CDR1 and CDR2 (germline): MNHEY, SMNVEV (reference sequence). The CDR3 region is CASSLSRSGIHYEQYF. The DNA for the CDR3 is TGTGCCAGCAGTCTAAGCCGTAGCGGGATCCACTACGAGCAGTACTTC.

This CDR3 is CASGSPGTANNEQFF. As DNA, the CDR3 is TGTGCCAGCGGGTCCCCCGGGACGGCGAACAATGAGCAGTTCTTC. This chain uses TRBV27 with TRBJ2-1; tentatively, D is TRBD1 or TRBD2 (5 bases each). Trimming stripped 8 bases from V and 5 bases from J, with 19 bases between. Per the germline V gene, CDR1 is MNHEY and CDR2 is SMNVEV (reference sequence). The CDR3 has 15 residues.

The rearrangement links TRBV18 to TRBJ2-1; 9 bases align to TRBD1. Germline CDR1 KGHSH, CDR2 LQKENI. The CDR3 extends over 14 amino acids. V lost 3 bases to trimming and J lost 8 bases; unmatched junction nucleotides: 5. CDR3 protein: CASSPSGQGDEQFF. The CDR3, as DNA: TGTGCCAGCTCACCCTCGGGACAGGGCGATGAGCAGTTCTTC.

This clone was seen only once. V is TRBV19 and J is TRBJ2-2; D might be TRBD2 (5 bases). The CDR3 runs to 13 residues. Germline CDR1 is LNHDA and CDR2 is SQIVND (reference sequence). Trimming took off 4 bases at V and 4 bases at J, with 7 bases between the two ends. CDR3 sequence (DNA): TGTGCCAGTAGTAGGGCGGGCACCGGGGAGCTGTTTTTT. It codes for CASSRAGTGELFF.

The V call is TRBV4-2, the J call TRBJ1-2, with D perhaps matching TRBD1 (6 bases). The CDR3 is made up of 15 amino acids. The ends were cut back, 4 bases at V and 8 bases at J, with 20 bases in the middle. Germline-derived CDR1 and CDR2 are LGHNA and YNFKEQ. The CDR3 reads CASSPPGGGAPGYTF. CDR3 sequence (DNA): TGTGCCAGCAGCCCTCCGGGTGGGGGGGCGCCGGGCTACACCTTC.

This chain connects TRBV6-5 to TRBJ2-2; 7 bases fit TRBD1. The CDR3 is 15 residues long. Trimming took 0 bases from V and 4 from J; bases not matched to a gene: 2. Per the germline V gene, CDR1 is MNHEY and CDR2 is SVGAGI. The CDR3 loop reads CASSYSGTVTGELFF. CDR3 DNA sequence: TGTGCCAGCAGTTACTCCGGGACAGTCACCGGGGAGCTGTTTTTT.

The rearrangement uses TRBV9 and TRBJ2-7; TRBD1 might be the D (7 bases). CDR1 is SGDLS and CDR2 is YYNGEE in the germline V gene. Trimming shortened V by 4 bases and J by 5 bases, and 19 bases separated the two germline ends. The CDR3 extends over 15 amino acids. CDR3 amino acids: CASSTGDRVSHEQYF. As DNA, the CDR3 is TGTGCCAGCAGCACGGGAGACAGGGTTTCCCACGAGCAGTACTTC. The complete variable domain, with remaining parts taken from reference TRBV9 and TRBJ2-7, reads DSGVTQTPKHLITATGQRVTLRCSPRSGDLSVYWYQQSLDQGLQFLIQYYNGEERAKGNILERFSAQQFPDLHSELNLSSLELGDSALYFCASSTGDRVSHEQYFGPGTRLTVT.

The chain is built from TRBV6-6 and TRBJ2-1, with D uncertain. The CDR3 sequence is 14 residues long. The germline CDR1 and CDR2 sequences are MNHNY and SVGAGI (reference sequence). The ends were cut back, 4 bases at V and 5 bases at J, with 12 bases in the middle. CDR3 nucleotides: TGTGCCAGCAGTTGGCAGGAAGTCAACAATGAGCAGTTCTTC. It yields the protein CASSWQEVNNEQFF.

The chain joins TRBV13 to TRBJ2-1; possibly TRBD2 for D (6 bases). Per the germline V gene, CDR1 is PRHDT and CDR2 is FYEKMQ (reference sequence). The CDR3 has 17 amino acids. Between the trimmed V and J ends, which lost 1 base and 2 bases, there was a span of 15 bases. CDR3 sequence: CASSLAGGDLTYNEQFF. The CDR3, as DNA: TGTGCCAGCAGCTTAGCTGGCGGGGACCTCACCTACAATGAGCAGTTCTTC.

Regarding this clone: At the DNA level, this CDR3 is encoded by other sequences in the same sample as well. This chain connects TRBV28 to TRBJ2-7, with D unresolved. Germline values: CDR1 MDHEN, CDR2 SYDVKM. CDR3 length: 12 residues. V was cut by 4 bases and J by 1 base, with 5 bases left in between. Written as DNA, the CDR3 is TGTGCCAGCAGTTCTTTATCCTACGAGCAGTACTTC. Translating gives CASSSLSYEQYF.

This clone was observed once. The chain's CDR3 is CASSQDLLANEQFF. CDR3 nucleotide sequence: TGTGCCAGCAGCCAAGATCTGCTAGCAAATGAGCAGTTCTTC. The genes are TRBV4-2 and TRBJ2-1; D may be TRBD2 (5 bases). Trimming pared 0 bases from V and 7 bases from J, leaving 10 bases between. CDR1 is LGHNA and CDR2 is YNFKEQ in the germline V gene. CDR3 length: 14 residues.

J is TRBJ2-5 and V is TRBV7-2; a weak D match, TRBD2 (6 bases). Germline V CDR1 and CDR2: SGHTA, FQGNSA. V was trimmed by 7 bases and J by 4 bases, leaving 22 bases between them. This CDR3 is 16 amino acids long. The CDR3 DNA reads as TGTGCCAGCACTACCTTCTGGGAGGCCGAAGGAGAGACCCAGTACTTC. Protein product: CASTTFWEAEGETQYF. Looking up the rest from reference TRBV7-2 and TRBJ2-5 gives the full variable domain: GAGVSQSPSNKVTEKGKDVELRCDPISGHTALYWYRQSLGQGLEFLIYFQGNSAPDKSGLPSDRFSAERTGGSVSTLTIQRTQQEDSAVYLCASTTFWEAEGETQYFGPGTRLLVL.

The V call is TRBV27, the J call TRBJ1-2, with 9 bases that match TRBD1. J lost 5 bases, V lost 5 bases, and 12 bases had no gene match. CDR1 and CDR2 from the germline V gene are MNHEY and SMNVEV (reference sequence). This CDR3 is 16 amino acids long. CDR3 nucleotides: TGTGCCAGCAGTCCAAATACAGGGGGCCAATTTTATGGCTACACCTTC. It is translated as CASSPNTGGQFYGYTF.

The chain joins TRBV6-5 to TRBJ1-2, with D perhaps TRBD1 (5 bases). CDR1 and CDR2 from the germline V gene are MNHEY and SVGAGI. Trimming pared 2 bases from V and 0 bases from J, leaving 10 bases between. There are 15 residues in the CDR3. Here the CDR3 reads CASSYRDGSNYGYTF. The CDR3 coding sequence is TGTGCCAGCAGTTACCGGGACGGCTCTAACTATGGCTACACCTTC.

V is TRBV28 and J is TRBJ2-2, with D perhaps matching TRBD1 (5 bases). The CDR3 covers 15 residues. Looked up from germline, CDR1 is MDHEN and CDR2 is SYDVKM. Trimming shortened V by 5 bases and J by 2 bases, and 12 bases separated the two germline ends. The CDR3, as DNA: TGTGCCAGCAGTGACGGCCAGGGAAACACCGGGGAGCTGTTTTTT. The encoded protein is CASSDGQGNTGELFF.

The chain links TRBV27 to TRBJ2-1; 10 bases line up with TRBD2. The CDR3 has 14 residues. Trimming removed 5 bases from V and 8 bases from J; junction bases left unmatched: 6. CDR1 and CDR2 from the germline V gene are MNHEY and SMNVEV (reference sequence). The CDR3 DNA reads as TGTGCCAGCAGTCCACTAGCGGGAAAAGATGAGCAGTTCTTC. This gives the protein CASSPLAGKDEQFF.

This rearrangement joins TRBV30 to TRBJ2-1; D may correspond to TRBD1 or TRBD2 (6 bases each). Looked up from germline, CDR1 is GTSNPN and CDR2 is SVGIG (reference sequence). The CDR3 has 16 residues. V was shortened by 1 base and J by 0 bases, with 13 bases between the two germline ends. CDR3 in DNA: TGTGCCTGGAGTGGAGAGGGGGGTAGCTCCTACAATGAGCAGTTCTTC. Translating gives CAWSGEGGSSYNEQFF.

The chain couples TRBV29-1 to TRBJ2-1; D is unclear. V gave up 6 bases and J gave up 8 bases, with 11 bases separating them. This CDR3 has 11 residues. The germline CDR1 and CDR2 sequences are SQVTM and ANQGSEA. Here the CDR3 DNA reads TGCAGCGTGGGTGCTCCCTATGAGCAGTTCTTC. Its protein is CSVGAPYEQFF.

The chain combines TRBV27 with TRBJ1-5; tentatively, D is TRBD1 (5 bases). The CDR3 length is 16 residues. Germline assignment: CDR1 MNHEY and CDR2 SMNVEV (reference sequence). V was cut by 5 bases and J by 6 bases, with 20 bases left in between. The CDR3 spells CASSNRQSGGGQPQHF. In DNA, the CDR3 is TGTGCCAGCAGTAACAGACAGTCGGGTGGGGGTCAGCCCCAGCATTTT.

The chain carries TRBV5-4 and TRBJ1-1, with TRBD1 as a possible D gene (5 bases). The germline V and J ends were trimmed by 2 bases and 4 bases, with 9 bases remaining between them. CDR3 length: 13 residues. CDR1 and CDR2 (germline): SGHNT, YYREEE (reference sequence). The CDR3 bases are TGTGCCAGCAGCTTTTCAGGGTCCACTGAAGCTTTCTTT. Amino acid sequence: CASSFSGSTEAFF.

The gene calls are TRBV29-1 and TRBJ2-7; D gene unclear. The CDR3 is made up of 13 amino acids. From germline, CDR1 is SQVTM and CDR2 ANQGSEA. The germline V and J ends were trimmed by 3 bases and 7 bases, with 16 bases remaining between them. CDR3 in amino acids: CSVEGTGRGEQYF. DNA for the CDR3: TGCAGCGTTGAGGGCACCGGCCGTGGAGAGCAGTACTTC.

The chain is built from TRBV13 and TRBJ2-3; a weak D match, TRBD1 (5 bases). Per the germline V gene, CDR1 is PRHDT and CDR2 is FYEKMQ (reference sequence). V was trimmed by 2 bases and J by 1 base, leaving 10 bases between them. This CDR3 is built from 15 residues. CDR3 sequence reads: CASSLQGARTDTQYF. CDR3 sequence (DNA): TGTGCCAGCAGCTTACAGGGCGCCCGCACAGATACGCAGTATTTT.

J is TRBJ1-1 and V is TRBV10-2, with D uncertain. Germline CDR1 reads WSHSY; CDR2 reads SAAADI. V lost 6 bases and J lost 5, with 16 bases in between. This CDR3 comprises 14 residues. CDR3 in DNA: TGCGCCAGCAGCCGAGACCCCCTGGGGACTGAAGCTTTCTTT. It yields the protein CASSRDPLGTEAFF.

The count of this clone is one. The chain couples TRBV27 to TRBJ2-1; D is possibly TRBD1 or TRBD2 (5 bases each). CDR1 is MNHEY and CDR2 is SMNVEV in the germline V gene (reference sequence). The ends were cut back, 6 bases at V and 8 bases at J, with 14 bases in the middle. The CDR3 totals 13 residues. CDR3 loop: CASSSERGDEQFF. CDR3 nucleotide sequence: TGTGCCAGCAGCTCCGAGAGGGGCGATGAGCAGTTCTTC.